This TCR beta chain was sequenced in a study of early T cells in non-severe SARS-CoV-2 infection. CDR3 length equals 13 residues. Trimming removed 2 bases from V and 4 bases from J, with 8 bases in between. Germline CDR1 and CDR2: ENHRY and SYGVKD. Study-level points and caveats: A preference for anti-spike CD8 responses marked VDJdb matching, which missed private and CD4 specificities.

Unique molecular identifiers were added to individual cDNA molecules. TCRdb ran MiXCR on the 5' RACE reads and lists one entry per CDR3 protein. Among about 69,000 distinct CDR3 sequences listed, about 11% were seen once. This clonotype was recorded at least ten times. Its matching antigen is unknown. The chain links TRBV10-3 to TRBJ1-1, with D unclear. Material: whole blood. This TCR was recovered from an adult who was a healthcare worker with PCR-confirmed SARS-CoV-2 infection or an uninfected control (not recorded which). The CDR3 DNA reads TGTGCCATCAGTGAGGGCGGACTCACTGAAGCTTTCTTT. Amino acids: CAISEGGLTEAFF.